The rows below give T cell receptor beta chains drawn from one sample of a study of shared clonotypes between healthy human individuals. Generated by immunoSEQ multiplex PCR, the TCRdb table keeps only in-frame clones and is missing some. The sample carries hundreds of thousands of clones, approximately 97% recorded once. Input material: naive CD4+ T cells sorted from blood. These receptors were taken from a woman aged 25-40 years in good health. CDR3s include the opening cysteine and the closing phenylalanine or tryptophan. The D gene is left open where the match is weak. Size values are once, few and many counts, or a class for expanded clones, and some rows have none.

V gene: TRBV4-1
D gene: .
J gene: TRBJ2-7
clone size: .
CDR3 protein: CASSPRESYEQYF
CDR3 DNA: TGCGCCAGCAGCCCTCGGGAATCCTACGAGCAGTACTTC

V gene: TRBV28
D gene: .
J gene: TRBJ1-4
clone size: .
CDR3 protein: CASRAGGTTNEKLFF
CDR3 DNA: TGTGCCAGCAGAGCCGGGGGGACGACTAATGAAAAACTGTTTTTT

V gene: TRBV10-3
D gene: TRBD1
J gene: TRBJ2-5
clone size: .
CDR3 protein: CAISAPGQEETQYF
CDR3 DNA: TGTGCCATCAGTGCCCCGGGACAGGAGGAGACCCAGTACTTC

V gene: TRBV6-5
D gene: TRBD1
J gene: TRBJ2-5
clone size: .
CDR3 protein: CASSYNAGGETQYF
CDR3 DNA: TGTGCCAGCAGTTACAACGCAGGGGGAGAGACCCAGTACTTC

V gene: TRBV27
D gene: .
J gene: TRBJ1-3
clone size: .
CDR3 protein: CASSFTSGNTIYF
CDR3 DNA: TGTGCCAGCAGTTTTACTTCTGGAAACACCATATATTTT

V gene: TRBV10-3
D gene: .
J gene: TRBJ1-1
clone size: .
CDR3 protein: CAISMKNTEAFF
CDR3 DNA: TGTGCCATCAGTATGAAGAACACTGAAGCTTTCTTT

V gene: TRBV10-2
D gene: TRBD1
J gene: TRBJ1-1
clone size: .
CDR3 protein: CASRDRRNTEAFF
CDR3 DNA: TGCGCCAGCAGGGACAGGAGGAACACTGAAGCTTTCTTT

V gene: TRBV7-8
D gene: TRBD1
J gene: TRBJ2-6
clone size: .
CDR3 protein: CASSPTDRVAGANVLTF
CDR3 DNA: TGTGCCAGCAGCCCAACGGACAGGGTGGCTGGGGCCAACGTCCTGACTTTC

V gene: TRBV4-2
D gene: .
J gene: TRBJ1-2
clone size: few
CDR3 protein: CASSQGQGNTF
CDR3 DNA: TGTGCCAGCAGCCAAGGGCAGGGGAACACCTTC

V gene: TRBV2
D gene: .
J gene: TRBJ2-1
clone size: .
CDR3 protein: CAGEDRVGTSIENEQFF
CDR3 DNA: TGTGCCGGGGAAGACAGGGTGGGGACTAGTATCGAGAATGAGCAGTTCTTC

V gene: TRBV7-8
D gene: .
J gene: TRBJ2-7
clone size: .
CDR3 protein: CASSLTLSSVTAHYEQYF
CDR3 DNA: TGTGCCAGCAGCTTAACTCTCTCTAGCGTGACCGCTCACTACGAGCAGTACTTC

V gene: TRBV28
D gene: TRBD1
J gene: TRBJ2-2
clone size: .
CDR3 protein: CASSSPGTENTGELFF
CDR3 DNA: TGTGCCAGCAGTTCGCCCGGGACAGAGAACACCGGGGAGCTGTTTTTT